This T cell receptor (beta chain) originates from a study of blood T cell repertoires in COVID-19. Overall study context: Some COVID-19 samples were acute and others convalescent; all came from the United States, Italy and Spain. PBMCs, B-cell-depleted T cells, or T cells provided the cDNA or gDNA that made up the material.

Allocation to cohorts depended on clinical history reported by the participants. The table came from immunoSEQ multiplex PCR; TCRdb's copy has only in-frame clones and leaves some out. The data show around 130,000 clones, 80% to 85% seen once. This receptor was taken from a man aged 25 to 45 who had recovered from COVID-19. Sequencing input: PBMCs or T cells enriched from blood (not recorded which).

In DNA, the CDR3 is TGTGCCACCAGCAGGGCGGGAGGGAATCAGCCCCAGCATTTT. Its translation is CATSRAGGNQPQHF. This chain uses TRBV15 with TRBJ1-5; D ambiguous. V shed 3 bases and J shed 4 bases, with 10 bases lying between them. In germline, CDR1 is LNHNV, CDR2 YYDKDF (reference sequence). CDR3 size: 14 residues.